A selection of T cell receptor beta chains follows, all from one sample in a study of T cells after yellow fever vaccination. TCRdb reprocessed the 5' RACE reads via MiXCR and lists one record per CDR3 protein. The repertoire has 500,000 to 650,000 distinct CDR3 sequences, roughly a sixth of them found once; the top ten carry around a sixth. The specimen comprised PBMCs, sampled around 5 days after the first yellow fever vaccination. The receptors were gathered from a man aged 18 to 30 who received the YFV17D yellow fever vaccine. Each CDR3 is given with its conserved first and last residue. D genes are given only for firm matches. Size is omitted from some rows. Given values are once, few, many or a class for expanded clones.

D	V	J	size	CDR3	DNA
-	TRBV11-2	TRBJ1-1	many	CASSPFDGTEAFF	TGTGCCAGCAGTCCGTTCGATGGAACTGAAGCTTTCTTT
-	TRBV20-1	TRBJ2-5	-	CSARGPLRDRTDWETQYF	TGCAGTGCTAGAGGGCCGCTCCGGGACCGGACGGACTGGGAGACCCAGTACTTC
-	TRBV4-3	TRBJ1-4	few	CASSRHIQAGSEKLFF	TGCGCCAGCAGCCGGCACATACAGGCGGGTAGTGAAAAACTGTTTTTT
-	TRBV18	TRBJ2-7	-	CASSPRRENYEQYF	TGTGCCAGCTCACCTCGCAGGGAGAACTACGAGCAGTACTTC
-	TRBV7-9	TRBJ2-1	-	CASSLGTGRYNEQFF	TGTGCCAGCAGCTTAGGTACAGGGAGGTACAATGAGCAGTTCTTC
-	TRBV20-1	TRBJ1-5	-	CSAGVGGQPQHF	TGCAGTGCCGGGGTTGGGGGACAGCCCCAGCATTTT
TRBD1	TRBV7-6	TRBJ1-5	-	CASSSGTGSVLQPQHF	TGTGCCAGCAGCTCGGGGACAGGGTCTGTCCTTCAGCCCCAGCATTTT
-	TRBV4-2	TRBJ2-1	few	CASSQVGRNNEQFF	TGTGCCAGCAGCCAAGTCGGTCGAAACAATGAGCAGTTCTTC
TRBD1	TRBV4-1	TRBJ1-5	few	CASSQGPTGGWQPQHF	TGCGCCAGCAGCCAAGGCCCCACAGGGGGCTGGCAGCCCCAGCATTTT
TRBD2	TRBV5-1	TRBJ2-3	few	CASSLRASGGATDTQYF	TGCGCCAGCAGCTTGAGGGCTAGCGGGGGGGCGACAGATACGCAGTATTTT
-	TRBV7-8	TRBJ1-5	few	CASRRTGTDSNQPQHF	TGTGCCAGCAGACGAACCGGGACGGATAGCAATCAGCCCCAGCATTTT
TRBD1	TRBV20-1	TRBJ1-3	few	CSARETGSGNTIYF	TGCAGTGCGAGAGAGACAGGGTCTGGAAACACCATATATTTT
-	TRBV3-1	TRBJ2-2	many	CASSQEGVGRGELFF	TGTGCCAGCAGCCAAGAGGGGGTTGGGCGCGGGGAGCTGTTTTTT
TRBD1	TRBV7-9	TRBJ1-2	few	CASSYRTGQVGYTF	TGTGCCAGCAGCTACCGTACGGGACAGGTCGGCTACACCTTC